The T cell receptor beta chain described here comes from a study of CD8 T cells in Susac syndrome. Study-level findings and limits: By the study's own acknowledgment, its TCR sequencing and HLA analysis included relatively few individuals.

This CDR3 region has 11 residues. V was shortened by 8 bases and J by 5 bases, with 9 bases between the two germline ends. The RNA input was 0.5 to 1 ug, and it was reverse transcribed with random hexamers. A multiplex approach, immunoSEQ multiplex PCR, amplified TCR beta CDR3 across 54 Vbeta and 13 Jbeta. TCRdb itself ran the immunoSEQ multiplex PCR reads through MiXCR, one entry per CDR3 protein. The sample has 300,000 or so distinct CDR3 sequences; 92% are singletons. Bulk CD8+ and CD4+ cells came from magnetic negative isolation; CD8+ TEMRA by FACS. On this clonotype: Its antigen is still unknown.

The TCR sequence derives from a human donor with multiple sclerosis. What was sequenced was CD4+ T cells from PBMCs. V is TRBV12-3 or TRBV12-4 and J is TRBJ2-5, with D unresolved. The CDR3 loop reads CASGSRETQYF. CDR3 bases: TGTGCCAGCGGATCCCGGGAGACCCAGTACTTC.